These T cell receptor beta chains were read from a single sample in a study of Ad26.COV2.S vaccination and SARS-CoV-2 variants. Sequencing was performed with immunoSEQ multiplex PCR; in TCRdb, only in-frame clones are kept and a portion is missing. The sample contains approximately 500,000 clones, around nine tenths of which appear only once. This sample comprised peripheral blood, obtained in a trial of Ad26.COV2.S vaccine versus placebo. These receptors were obtained from a person between 18 and 59 years old who received the Ad26.COV2.S COVID-19 vaccine or a placebo. CDR3s include the opening cysteine and the closing phenylalanine or tryptophan. D genes are given only for firm matches. Clone size is given for some rows only: seen once, a few or many times, or a class if the clone is expanded.

.,TRBJ2-3,TRBV30,TRBD1,TGTGCCTGGAGGGGACAGGGAACAGATACGCAGTATTTT,CAWRGQGTDTQYF
few,TRBJ2-7,TRBV5-4,.,TGTGCCAGCAGCGCCACCGGGACTTCGCCGTACTTC,CASSATGTSPYF
.,TRBJ2-2,TRBV11-1,.,TGTGCCAGCAGCTTGCCGTGGCCCGGGGAGCTGTTTTTT,CASSLPWPGELFF
.,TRBJ2-2,TRBV6-5,.,TGTGCCAGCAGTCTACAGGCTTGGGGCACCGGGGAGCTGTTTTTT,CASSLQAWGTGELFF
.,TRBJ2-1,TRBV7-8,.,TGTGCCAGCAGCTTGGACTCCAGCTCCTACAATGAGCAGTTCTTC,CASSLDSSSYNEQFF
.,TRBJ1-1,TRBV5-1,TRBD1,TGCGCCAGCAGATGGGACAGGCCCTCCCAAGGGGAAGCTTTCTTT,CASRWDRPSQGEAFF
few,TRBJ2-7,TRBV25-1,.,TGTGCCAGCAGTGAAGCAGGACGCTACGAGCAGTACTTC,CASSEAGRYEQYF
.,TRBJ1-1,TRBV6-2/TRBV6-3,.,TGTGCCAGCAGTTATTCTCCGTCGGGGTTCCCTGAAGCTTTCTTT,CASSYSPSGFPEAFF
.,TRBJ2-5,TRBV7-2,.,TGTGCCAGCAGCCAGGGAATGAGGGGCGAGACCCAGTACTTC,CASSQGMRGETQYF
once,TRBJ1-2,TRBV18,.,TGTGCCAGCTCACCACTGCCTTCAACAGTCCCCACTAAATCCTATGGCTACACCTTC,CASSPLPSTVPTKSYGYTF
.,TRBJ2-7,TRBV4-1,TRBD2,TGCGCCAGCAGCCAAGAGCCCGGGAGGTTCTCCTACGAGCAGTACTTC,CASSQEPGRFSYEQYF
.,TRBJ2-3,TRBV9,.,TGTGCCAGCAGCGTTAGGGCTTCCTACACAGATACGCAGTATTTT,CASSVRASYTDTQYF
.,TRBJ1-2,TRBV7-9,TRBD1,TGTGCCAGCAGCTTAGAAGAGGGGACAGCCTATGGCTACACCTTC,CASSLEEGTAYGYTF
.,TRBJ1-2,TRBV30,TRBD1,TGTGCCTGGAGTATGCATAGACAGGGGGGAGGCTACACCTTC,CAWSMHRQGGGYTF
once,TRBJ1-2,TRBV7-8,.,TGTGCCAGCAGCTTAGCGGCAGGGATTGGCTACACCTTC,CASSLAAGIGYTF